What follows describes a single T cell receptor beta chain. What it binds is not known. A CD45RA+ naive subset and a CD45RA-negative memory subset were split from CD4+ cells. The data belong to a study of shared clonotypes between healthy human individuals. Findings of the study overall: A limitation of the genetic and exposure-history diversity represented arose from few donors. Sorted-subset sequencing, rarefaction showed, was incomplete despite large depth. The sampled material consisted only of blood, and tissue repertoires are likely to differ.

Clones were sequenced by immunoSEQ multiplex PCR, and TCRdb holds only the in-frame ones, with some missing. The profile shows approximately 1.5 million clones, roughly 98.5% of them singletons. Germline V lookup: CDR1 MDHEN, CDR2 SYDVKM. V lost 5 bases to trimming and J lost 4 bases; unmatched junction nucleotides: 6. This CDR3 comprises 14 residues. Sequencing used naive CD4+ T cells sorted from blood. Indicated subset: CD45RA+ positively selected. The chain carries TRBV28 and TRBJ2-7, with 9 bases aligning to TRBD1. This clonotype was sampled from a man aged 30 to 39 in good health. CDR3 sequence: CASSIGTGIYEQYF. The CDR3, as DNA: TGTGCCAGCAGTATCGGGACAGGGATTTACGAGCAGTACTTC.